Following are 2 T cell receptor beta chains from one sample sequenced in a study of blood T cell repertoires in COVID-19. TCRdb's copy holds only in-frame clones and misses some; the assay was immunoSEQ multiplex PCR. The sample has around 35,000 clones, roughly 80% seen once; the top ten hold 2.5% to 4%. Material for sequencing was peripheral blood. These receptors came from a man aged 70-80 years with COVID-19, enrolled during active disease.

V gene TRBV7-2 combines with J gene TRBJ1-1; unclear D gene. The germline CDR1 and CDR2 sequences are SGHTA and FQGNSA. V lost 6 bases and J 4 bases, leaving 15 bases between the germline ends. The CDR3 has 14 residues. The DNA of the CDR3 is TGTGCCAGCAGTTTTACGGAGGGAGGCACTGAAGCTTTCTTT. Amino acid sequence: CASSFTEGGTEAFF.

There are a few counts of this clone. The CDR3 nucleotides read TGTGCCAGCAGTCCGCACAGTAACTATGGCTACACCTTC. Its translation is CASSPHSNYGYTF. The V call is TRBV28, the J call TRBJ1-2; D is unclear. Trimming cost V 5 bases and J 1 base, with 8 bases left between them. The length of the CDR3 is 13 residues. CDR1 and CDR2 from the germline V gene are MDHEN and SYDVKM.